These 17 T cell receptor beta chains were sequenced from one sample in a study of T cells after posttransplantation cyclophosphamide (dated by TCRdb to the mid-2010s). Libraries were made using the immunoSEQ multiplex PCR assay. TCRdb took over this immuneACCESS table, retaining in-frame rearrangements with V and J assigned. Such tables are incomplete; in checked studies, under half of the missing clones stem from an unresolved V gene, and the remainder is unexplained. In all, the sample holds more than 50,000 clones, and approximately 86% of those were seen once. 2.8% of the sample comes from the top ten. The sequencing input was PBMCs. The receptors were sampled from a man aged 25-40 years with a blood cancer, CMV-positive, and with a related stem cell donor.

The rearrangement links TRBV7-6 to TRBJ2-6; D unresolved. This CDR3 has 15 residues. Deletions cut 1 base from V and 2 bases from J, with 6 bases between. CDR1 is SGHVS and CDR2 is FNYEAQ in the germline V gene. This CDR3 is CASSLGLAGANVLTF. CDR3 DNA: TGTGCCAGCAGCTTAGGACTGGCTGGGGCCAACGTCCTGACTTTC.

In nucleotides, the CDR3 is TGCGCCAGCAGCCAAGAAGGGAGCCCTGCCACCGGGGAGCTGTTTTTT. Encoded protein: CASSQEGSPATGELFF. This chain joins TRBV4-1 and TRBJ2-2; TRBD2 is a possible D gene (5 bases). The germline V gene encodes CDR1 MGHRA and CDR2 YSYEKL. The V and J ends lost 0 bases and 4 bases respectively, with 12 bases between them. The CDR3 is 16 amino acids.

The CDR3 loop is CASSSGTGGYTF. The CDR3 region has the DNA TGTGCCAGCAGTTCAGGGACTGGGGGCTACACCTTC. This sequence joins TRBV28 and TRBJ1-2; TRBD1 is a possible D gene (5 bases). CDR3 length: 12 residues. CDR1 and CDR2 from the germline V gene are MDHEN and SYDVKM. V lost 4 bases and J lost 8, with 11 bases in between.

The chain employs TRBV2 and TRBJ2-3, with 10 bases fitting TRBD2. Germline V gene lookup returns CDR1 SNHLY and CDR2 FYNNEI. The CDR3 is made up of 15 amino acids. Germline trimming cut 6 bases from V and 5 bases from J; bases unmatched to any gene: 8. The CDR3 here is CASRVLAGVLDTQYF. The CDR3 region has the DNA TGTGCCAGCAGGGTTCTAGCGGGAGTCCTAGATACGCAGTATTTT.

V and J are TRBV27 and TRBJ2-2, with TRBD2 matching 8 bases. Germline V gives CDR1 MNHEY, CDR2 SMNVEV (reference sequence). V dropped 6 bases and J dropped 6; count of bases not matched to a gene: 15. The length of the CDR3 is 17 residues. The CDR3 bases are TGTGCCAGCAGCTCAACTCCCATAGCGGGATACGCCGGGGAGCTGTTTTTT. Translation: CASSSTPIAGYAGELFF.

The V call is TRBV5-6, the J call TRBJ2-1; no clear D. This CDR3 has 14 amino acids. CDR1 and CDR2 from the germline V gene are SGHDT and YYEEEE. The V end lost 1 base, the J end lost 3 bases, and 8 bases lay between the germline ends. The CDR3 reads CASSLRRSYNEQFF. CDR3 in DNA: TGTGCCAGCAGCTTGCGTAGGAGCTACAATGAGCAGTTCTTC.

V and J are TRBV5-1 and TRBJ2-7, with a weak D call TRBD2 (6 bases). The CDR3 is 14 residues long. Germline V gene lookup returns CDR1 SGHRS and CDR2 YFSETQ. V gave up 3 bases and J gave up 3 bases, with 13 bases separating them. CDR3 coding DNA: TGCGCCAGCAGCTGGGCCGGAGGGGACTACGAGCAGTACTTC. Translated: CASSWAGGDYEQYF.

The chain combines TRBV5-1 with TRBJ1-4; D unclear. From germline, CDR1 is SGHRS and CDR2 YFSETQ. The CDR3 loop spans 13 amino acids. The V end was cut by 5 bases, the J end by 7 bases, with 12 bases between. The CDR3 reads CASREPSGEKLFF. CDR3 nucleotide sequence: TGCGCCAGCAGAGAGCCCTCCGGTGAAAAACTGTTTTTT.

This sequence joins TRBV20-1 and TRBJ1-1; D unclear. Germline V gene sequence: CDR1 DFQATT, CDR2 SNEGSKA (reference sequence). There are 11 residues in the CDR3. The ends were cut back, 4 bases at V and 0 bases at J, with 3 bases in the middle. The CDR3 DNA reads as TGCAGTGCTACGGTGAACACTGAAGCTTTCTTT. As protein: CSATVNTEAFF.

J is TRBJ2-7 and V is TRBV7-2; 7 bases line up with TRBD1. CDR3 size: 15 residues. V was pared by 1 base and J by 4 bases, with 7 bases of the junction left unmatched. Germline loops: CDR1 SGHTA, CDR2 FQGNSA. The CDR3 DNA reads TGTGCCAGCAGCTTAGTAGACCAACAGGGGTACGAGCAGTACTTC. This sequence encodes CASSLVDQQGYEQYF.

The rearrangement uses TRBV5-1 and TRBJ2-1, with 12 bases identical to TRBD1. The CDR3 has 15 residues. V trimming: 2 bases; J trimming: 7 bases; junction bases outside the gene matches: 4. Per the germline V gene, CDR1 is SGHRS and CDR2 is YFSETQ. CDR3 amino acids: CASSLRGQGANEQFF. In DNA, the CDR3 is TGCGCCAGCAGCTTAAGGGGACAGGGGGCGAATGAGCAGTTCTTC.

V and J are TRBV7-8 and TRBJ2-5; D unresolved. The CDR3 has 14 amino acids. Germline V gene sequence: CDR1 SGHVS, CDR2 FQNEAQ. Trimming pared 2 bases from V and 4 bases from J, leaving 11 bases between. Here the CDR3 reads CASSLRSAVETQYF. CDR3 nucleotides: TGTGCCAGCAGCTTAAGGTCCGCGGTAGAGACCCAGTACTTC.

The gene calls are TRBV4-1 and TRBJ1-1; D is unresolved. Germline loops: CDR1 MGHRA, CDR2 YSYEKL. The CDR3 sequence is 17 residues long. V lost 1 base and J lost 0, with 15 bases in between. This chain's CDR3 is CASSQVAVGKVNTEAFF. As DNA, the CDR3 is TGCGCCAGCAGCCAAGTAGCGGTAGGGAAGGTGAACACTGAAGCTTTCTTT.

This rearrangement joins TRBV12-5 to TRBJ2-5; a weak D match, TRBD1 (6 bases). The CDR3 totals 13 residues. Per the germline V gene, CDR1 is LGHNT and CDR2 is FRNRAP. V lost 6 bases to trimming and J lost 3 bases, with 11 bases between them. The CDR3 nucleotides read TGTGCTAGTGGAGCCGGGACAAAAGAGACCCAGTACTTC. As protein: CASGAGTKETQYF.

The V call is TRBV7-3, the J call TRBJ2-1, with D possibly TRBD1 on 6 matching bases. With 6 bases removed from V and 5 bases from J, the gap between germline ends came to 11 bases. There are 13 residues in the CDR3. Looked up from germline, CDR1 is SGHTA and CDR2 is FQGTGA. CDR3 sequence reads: CASSRDTDNEQFF. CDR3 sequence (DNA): TGTGCCAGCAGTCGGGACACCGACAATGAGCAGTTCTTC.

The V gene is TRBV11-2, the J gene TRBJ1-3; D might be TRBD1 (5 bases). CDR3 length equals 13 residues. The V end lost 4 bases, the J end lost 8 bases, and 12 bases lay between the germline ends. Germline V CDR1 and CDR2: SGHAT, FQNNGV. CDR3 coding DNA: TGTGCCAGCAGCTCCCGGGGGGGGGACACCATATATTTT. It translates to CASSSRGGDTIYF.

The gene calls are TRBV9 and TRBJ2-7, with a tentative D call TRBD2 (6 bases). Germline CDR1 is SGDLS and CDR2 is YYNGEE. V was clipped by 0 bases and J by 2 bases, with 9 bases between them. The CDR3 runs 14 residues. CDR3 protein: CASSVDGGTYEQYF. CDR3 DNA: TGTGCCAGCAGCGTAGACGGGGGAACCTACGAGCAGTACTTC. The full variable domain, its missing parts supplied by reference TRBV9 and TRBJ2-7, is DSGVTQTPKHLITATGQRVTLRCSPRSGDLSVYWYQQSLDQGLQFLIQYYNGEERAKGNILERFSAQQFPDLHSELNLSSLELGDSALYFCASSVDGGTYEQYFGPGTRLTVT.